The 18 T cell receptor beta chains given below trace back to one sample, sequenced in a study of cytomegalovirus exposure and HLA in healthy donors. The PCR contained 60 Vbeta and 13 Jbeta primers. Sequencing was performed with immunoSEQ multiplex PCR; in TCRdb, only in-frame clones are kept and a portion is missing. The data contain about 67,000 clones, approximately 71% of them seen just once; the ten biggest clones take up approximately 2.1%. Material for sequencing was PBMCs. The receptors stem from a woman in her 30s in good health and CMV-seronegative.

There are a few counts of this clone. The V call is TRBV18, the J call TRBJ2-3, with D maybe TRBD1 (6 bases). This CDR3 contains 17 residues. With 3 bases removed from V and 2 bases from J, the gap between germline ends came to 18 bases. Per the germline V gene, CDR1 is KGHSH and CDR2 is LQKENI. CDR3 loop: CASSPTPETGSTDTQYF. The CDR3 DNA sequence: TGTGCCAGCTCACCCACGCCGGAGACAGGATCCACAGATACGCAGTATTTT.

This clone was picked up a small number of times. The chain employs TRBV4-1 and TRBJ2-7, with D possibly matching TRBD1 (5 bases). The V and J ends lost 4 bases and 2 bases respectively, with 15 bases between them. The CDR3 consists of 15 residues. Germline values: CDR1 MGHRA, CDR2 YSYEKL. CDR3 in amino acids: CASSPKAQGAYEQYF. CDR3 nucleotides: TGCGCCAGCAGCCCGAAGGCCCAGGGCGCCTACGAGCAGTACTTC.

The chain recombines TRBV11-2 with TRBJ2-3, with D maybe TRBD1 (6 bases). This CDR3 has 13 residues. V lost 4 bases, J lost 3 bases, and 8 bases lay in between. Per germline, CDR1 SGHAT and CDR2 FQNNGV. The CDR3 here is CASSSRGTDTQYF. The DNA of the CDR3 is TGTGCCAGCAGCTCCAGGGGTACAGATACGCAGTATTTT.

This chain links TRBV2 with TRBJ1-5; D is perhaps TRBD1 (5 bases). V was pared by 8 bases and J by 6 bases, with 17 bases between. CDR3 length: 14 residues. Per germline, CDR1 SNHLY and CDR2 FYNNEI. CDR3 coding DNA: TGTGCCAGCCGTCATCGGGGGGGGATTCAGCCCCAGCATTTT. Residues: CASRHRGGIQPQHF.

This clone appeared once. V usage is TRBV7-7 and J usage is TRBJ2-5; the D gene is possibly TRBD2 (5 bases). The CDR3 runs to 15 residues. The germline gives CDR1 SSHAT, CDR2 FNYEAQ (reference sequence). V lost 5 bases to trimming and J lost 3 bases, with 16 bases between them. CDR3 bases: TGTGCCAGCAGCGCACACCCGCGGGCAGAAGAGACCCAGTACTTC. It specifies CASSAHPRAEETQYF.

The chain uses TRBV5-1 and TRBJ2-5; 9 bases are a match to TRBD2. CDR1 is SGHRS, CDR2 YFSETQ, per germline. This CDR3 has 14 residues. With V trimmed by 9 bases and J by 3 bases, 9 bases remained unmatched. The CDR3 DNA sequence: TGCGCCACCCCCGGCGGGGGGGACGAAGAGACCCAGTACTTC. The encoded protein is CATPGGGDEETQYF.

The genes are TRBV4-2 and TRBJ2-2, with D perhaps matching TRBD2 (6 bases). Trimming shortened V by 3 bases and J by 5 bases, and 13 bases separated the two germline ends. Germline V lookup: CDR1 LGHNA, CDR2 YNFKEQ. The CDR3 length is 15 residues. This CDR3 reads CASSHRAAGTGELFF. The CDR3 coding sequence is TGTGCCAGCAGCCATCGAGCCGCGGGGACCGGGGAGCTGTTTTTT.

The gene calls are TRBV9 and TRBJ1-6; D remains unclear. CDR3 length: 15 amino acids. The germline CDR1 and CDR2 sequences are SGDLS and YYNGEE. V was pared by 0 bases and J by 7 bases, with 11 bases between. CDR3 sequence: CASSVDWTGNSPLHF. CDR3 nucleotides: TGTGCCAGCAGCGTAGATTGGACGGGGAATTCACCCCTCCACTTT.

The rearrangement joins TRBV4-2 to TRBJ1-6, with D unresolved. The CDR3 is made up of 15 amino acids. CDR1 and CDR2 (germline): LGHNA, YNFKEQ. The germline V and J ends were trimmed by 1 base and 2 bases, with 6 bases remaining between them. The CDR3 bases are TGTGCCAGCAGCCAAGGCGGAACCTATAATTCACCCCTCCACTTT. Its protein is CASSQGGTYNSPLHF.

In DNA form, the CDR3 reads TGTGCCAGTAGTAGGGACAGGGAGAATTCACCCCTCCACTTT. Translation: CASSRDRENSPLHF. This rearrangement joins TRBV19 to TRBJ1-6, with 9 nucleotides matching TRBD1. The trim removed 4 bases at V and 7 bases at J, leaving 2 bases unmatched. Germline-derived CDR1 and CDR2 are LNHDA and SQIVND (reference sequence). There are 14 residues in the CDR3.

This clone was seen more than once but under ten times. The chain employs TRBV6-5 and TRBJ2-2; weak D call: TRBD2 (6 bases). From germline, CDR1 is MNHEY and CDR2 SVGAGI. Trimming took 2 bases from V and 1 from J, leaving 8 bases between them. The CDR3 covers 15 residues. The CDR3 protein is CASSYMGGNTGELFF. The CDR3 DNA sequence: TGTGCCAGCAGTTACATGGGGGGGAACACCGGGGAGCTGTTTTTT.

DNA for the CDR3: TGTGCCAGCAGGGCGGGGGTACGGACTGAAGCTTTCTTT. It is translated as CASRAGVRTEAFF. The V and J genes are TRBV2 and TRBJ1-1, with D possibly being TRBD1 (5 bases). V dropped 6 bases and J dropped 5 bases, with 13 bases sitting between them. The CDR3 consists of 13 residues. From germline, CDR1 is SNHLY and CDR2 FYNNEI.

This clone was seen once. As DNA, the CDR3 is TGTGCCAGCAGCGTAGCGCCGGGAACCTCCTACGAGCAGTACTTC. Protein product: CASSVAPGTSYEQYF. V is TRBV9 and J is TRBJ2-7, with D perhaps matching TRBD2 (5 bases). Germline CDR1 is SGDLS and CDR2 is YYNGEE. The CDR3 spans 15 residues. V lost 0 bases and J lost 0, with 10 bases in between.

V usage is TRBV5-4 and J usage is TRBJ2-7; 10 positions agree with TRBD1. The length of the CDR3 is 16 residues. The trim removed 0 bases at V and 2 bases at J, leaving 5 bases unmatched. From germline, CDR1 is SGHNT and CDR2 YYREEE (reference sequence). The CDR3: CASSLEGQGGTYEQYF. The CDR3 DNA is TGTGCCAGCAGCTTGGAAGGACAGGGGGGAACCTACGAGCAGTACTTC.

The table lists this clone with a count of one. The same CDR3 arises from other DNA sequences in this sample as well. The chain has TRBV2 and TRBJ2-3, with TRBD2 matching 9 bases. This CDR3 comprises 15 residues. CDR1 is SNHLY and CDR2 is FYNNEI in the germline V gene. The V gene end was trimmed by 2 bases and the J gene end by 1 base; junction bases not matched to a gene: 1. CDR3 amino acids: CASSELAGGTDTQYF. CDR3 in DNA: TGTGCCAGCAGTGAATTAGCGGGGGGCACAGATACGCAGTATTTT.

V usage is TRBV19 and J usage is TRBJ1-4; D is undetermined. With 6 bases removed from V and 4 bases from J, the gap between germline ends came to 18 bases. CDR1 LNHDA and CDR2 SQIVND come from the germline V gene (reference sequence). The length of the CDR3 is 16 residues. The CDR3 sequence: CASSLSGTAFNEKLFF. The CDR3 nucleotides read TGTGCCAGTAGCCTTAGCGGCACAGCGTTTAATGAAAAACTGTTTTTT.

The V gene is TRBV30, the J gene TRBJ1-2; no definite D call. This CDR3 comprises 14 residues. The germline V gene has CDR1 GTSNPN and CDR2 SVGIG (reference sequence). Trimming removed 3 bases at V and 1 base at J, with 12 bases between. CDR3 in amino acids: CAWSPGLYNYGYTF. The DNA of the CDR3 is TGTGCCTGGAGCCCAGGACTGTATAACTATGGCTACACCTTC.

The V call is TRBV18, the J call TRBJ2-7; D possibly corresponds to TRBD2 (7 bases). Trimming stripped 2 bases from V and 0 bases from J, with 14 bases between. This CDR3 has 16 residues. Germline values: CDR1 KGHSH, CDR2 LQKENI. Written as DNA, the CDR3 is TGTGCCAGCTCACCAACGGGGAGGGGGGCCTCCTACGAGCAGTACTTC. Its protein product is CASSPTGRGASYEQYF.